The 12 T cell receptor beta chains presented below share a single source sample, sequenced in a study of cytomegalovirus exposure and HLA in healthy donors. The PCR ran on 60 Vbeta and 13 Jbeta primers. TCRdb keeps only in-frame clones here, not all; method: immunoSEQ multiplex PCR. This sample has around 130,000 clones, with roughly 80% found just once. Sequencing used PBMCs. All receptors come from a middle-aged man in good health and CMV-seronegative.

The J gene is TRBJ1-4, the V gene TRBV6-4, with D possibly TRBD1 on 5 matching bases. V was clipped by 0 bases and J by 5 bases, with 7 bases between them. In germline, CDR1 is MRHNA, CDR2 SNTAGT. The CDR3 spans 14 residues. The CDR3 DNA reads as TGTGCCAGCAGTGACTCCCCAGGGAATGAAAAACTGTTTTTT. This translates into CASSDSPGNEKLFF.

V usage is TRBV7-2 and J usage is TRBJ2-2, with D possibly being TRBD1 (5 bases). Trimming left V 7 bases short and J 3 bases short, with 12 bases between. The germline V gene has CDR1 SGHTA and CDR2 FQGNSA. The CDR3 length is 14 residues. The DNA of the CDR3 is TGTGCCAGCACCATGGACACTTACACCGGGGAGCTGTTTTTT. This translates into CASTMDTYTGELFF.

The chain carries TRBV6-1 and TRBJ1-6; TRBD1 matches at 7 bases. J lost 6 bases, V lost 4 bases, and 9 bases had no gene match. Germline CDR1 and CDR2: MNHNS and SASEGT. CDR3 length equals 16 residues. The CDR3: CASSGPPGTANSPLHF. CDR3 sequence (DNA): TGTGCCAGCAGTGGCCCCCCCGGGACAGCTAATTCACCCCTCCACTTT.

V is TRBV2 and J is TRBJ2-5, with 11 bases fitting TRBD2. With V trimmed by 6 bases and J by 3 bases, 3 bases remained unmatched. The CDR3 totals 14 residues. The germline V gene has CDR1 SNHLY and CDR2 FYNNEI. The CDR3 loop reads CASRGLAAEETQYF. CDR3 bases: TGTGCCAGCAGGGGACTAGCGGCTGAAGAGACCCAGTACTTC.

V is TRBV30 and J is TRBJ2-2; 7 bases align to TRBD1. V dropped 3 bases and J dropped 7; count of bases not matched to a gene: 8. Per germline, CDR1 GTSNPN and CDR2 SVGIG (reference sequence). CDR3 size: 14 residues. CDR3 sequence reads: CAWRDRAPSGELFF. CDR3 bases: TGTGCCTGGAGAGACAGGGCTCCCAGCGGGGAGCTGTTTTTT.

This clone showed up just once. The V gene is TRBV2, the J gene TRBJ1-3; D ambiguous. The length of the CDR3 is 15 residues. Trimming shortened V by 4 bases and J by 0 bases, and 10 bases separated the two germline ends. CDR1 SNHLY and CDR2 FYNNEI come from the germline V gene. CDR3 nucleotide sequence: TGTGCCAGCAGTGCGGAGTTCCCCTCTGGAAACACCATATATTTT. This sequence encodes CASSAEFPSGNTIYF.

J is TRBJ2-5 and V is TRBV7-2, with 9 nucleotides matching TRBD1. The CDR3 contains 15 residues. Losses at the gene ends were 6 bases for V and 5 bases for J; bases not matched to a gene: 10. Germline CDR1 SGHTA, CDR2 FQGNSA. The CDR3: CASSPPGTGSETQYF. DNA for the CDR3: TGTGCCAGCAGTCCTCCCGGGACAGGGTCCGAGACCCAGTACTTC.

The CDR3 region has the DNA TGCGCCAGCAGTGAAGCCAGGGGGAAGGATTCACCCCTCCACTTT. This codes for CASSEARGKDSPLHF. This chain joins TRBV10-1 and TRBJ1-6; 7 nucleotides match TRBD1. This CDR3 has 15 residues. After removal of 3 bases from V and 8 bases from J, the junction contained 7 bases not matched to a gene. CDR1 is WNHNN and CDR2 is SYGVQD in the germline V gene (reference sequence).

V is TRBV13 and J is TRBJ2-1, with TRBD2 matching 9 bases. CDR3 length: 17 amino acids. Germline trimming cut 0 bases from V and 8 bases from J; bases unmatched to any gene: 11. Germline CDR1 PRHDT, CDR2 FYEKMQ (reference sequence). The CDR3 nucleotides read TGTGCCAGCAGCTTAGGCTGGAGTAGCGGGAGTCTGGATGAGCAGTTCTTC. It codes for CASSLGWSSGSLDEQFF.

This rearrangement joins TRBV28 to TRBJ1-2; 7 bases map to TRBD1. The CDR3 is 16 amino acids. Trimming at V came to 3 bases and at J to 7 bases, leaving 14 bases not matched to a gene. CDR1 MDHEN and CDR2 SYDVKM come from the germline V gene. The CDR3: CASSFPGQVQQPGYTF. The CDR3 DNA reads TGTGCCAGCAGTTTCCCCGGACAGGTCCAACAACCTGGCTACACCTTC.

The chain has TRBV6-6 and TRBJ1-3, with 7 bases identical to TRBD1. The CDR3 consists of 16 residues. CDR1 and CDR2 from the germline V gene are MNHNY and SVGAGI (reference sequence). Trimming removed 4 bases from V and 1 base from J; junction bases left unmatched: 7. The CDR3 nucleotides read TGTGCCAGCAGTTCAGGGGGGCGGATTTCTGGAAACACCATATATTTT. Translating it yields CASSSGGRISGNTIYF.

A few counts support this clone. The chain is built from TRBV11-2 and TRBJ2-1, with a possible D match to TRBD1 (5 bases). Germline V CDR1 and CDR2: SGHAT, FQNNGV. The CDR3 contains 15 residues. V gave up 1 base and J gave up 0 bases, with 7 bases separating them. CDR3 in amino acids: CASSLGGASYNEQFF. The CDR3 DNA sequence: TGTGCCAGCAGCTTAGGTGGGGCCTCCTACAATGAGCAGTTCTTC.